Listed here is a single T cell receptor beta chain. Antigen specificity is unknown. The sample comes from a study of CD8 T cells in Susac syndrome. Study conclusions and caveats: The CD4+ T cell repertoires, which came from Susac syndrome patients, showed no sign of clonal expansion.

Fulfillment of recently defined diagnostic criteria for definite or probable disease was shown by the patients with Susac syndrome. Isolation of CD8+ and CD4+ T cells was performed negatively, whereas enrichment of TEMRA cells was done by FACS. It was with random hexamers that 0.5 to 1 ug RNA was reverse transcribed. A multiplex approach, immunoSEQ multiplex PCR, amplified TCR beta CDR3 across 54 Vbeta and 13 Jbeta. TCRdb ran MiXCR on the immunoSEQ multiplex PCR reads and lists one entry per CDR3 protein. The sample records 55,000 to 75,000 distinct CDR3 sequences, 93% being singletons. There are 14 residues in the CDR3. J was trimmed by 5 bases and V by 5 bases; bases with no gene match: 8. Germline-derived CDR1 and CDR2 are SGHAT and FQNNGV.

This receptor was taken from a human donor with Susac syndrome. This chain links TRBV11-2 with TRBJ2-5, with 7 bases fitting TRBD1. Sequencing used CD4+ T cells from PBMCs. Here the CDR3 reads CASSIRQGPETQYF. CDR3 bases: TGTGCCAGCAGCATCCGACAGGGCCCGGAGACCCAGTACTTC.